Below are 28 T cell receptor beta chains sequenced from a single sample in a study of response to subunit inactivated influenza vaccine. TCRdb re-analysed the RT-PCR reads in MiXCR, keeping a single row per CDR3 protein. Among hundreds of thousands of distinct CDR3 sequences listed, about 14% were seen once. The sequenced sample was PBMCs from blood, obtained 14 to 15 days before vaccination. Source of these receptors: a man aged 45-65 years who received an inactivated influenza vaccine.

V usage is TRBV6-2 or TRBV6-3 and J usage is TRBJ2-1; possibly TRBD2 for D (6 bases). Between the trimmed V and J ends, which lost 6 bases and 6 bases, there was a span of 18 bases. The CDR3 is 15 amino acids. Germline loops: CDR1 MNHEY, CDR2 SVGEGT. CDR3 loop: CASRSLYAGTNEQFF. CDR3 nucleotides: TGTGCCAGCAGGTCACTGTATGCGGGAACCAATGAGCAGTTCTTC.

This clonotype was detected a few times. The chain carries TRBV5-1 and TRBJ1-4, with a possible D match to TRBD1 (6 bases). Per germline, CDR1 SGHRS and CDR2 YFSETQ. The CDR3 contains 13 residues. V shed 5 bases and J shed 7 bases, with 12 bases lying between them. In DNA form, the CDR3 reads TGCGCCAGCAGTCCAGGGGAGACTGAAAAACTGTTTTTT. This translates into CASSPGETEKLFF.

Only a few counts were recorded for this clonotype. The genes are TRBV29-1 and TRBJ2-3; TRBD2 agrees at 7 bases. CDR1 SQVTM and CDR2 ANQGSEA come from the germline V gene. V dropped 3 bases and J dropped 0; count of bases not matched to a gene: 3. This CDR3 region has 14 residues. CDR3 protein: CSVEDSGSTDTQYF. In nucleotides, the CDR3 is TGCAGCGTTGAGGATAGCGGGAGCACAGATACGCAGTATTTT.

This clonotype was found many times. The chain carries TRBV28 and TRBJ1-5; no clear D gene. The CDR3 runs to 13 residues. The germline V gene has CDR1 MDHEN and CDR2 SYDVKM. Trimming removed 5 bases from V and 0 bases from J, with 5 bases in between. CDR3 amino acids: CASSPDSNQPQHF. The CDR3, as DNA: TGTGCCAGCAGTCCTGATAGCAATCAGCCCCAGCATTTT.

The rearrangement uses TRBV4-3 and TRBJ2-3; 7 nucleotides match TRBD1. V shed 2 bases, J shed 9 bases, and the junction held 5 bases outside the gene matches. Germline V gene sequence: CDR1 LGHNA, CDR2 YSLEER. The CDR3 is 13 residues long. The CDR3 sequence is CASSQSTGDTQYF. In DNA, the CDR3 is TGCGCCAGCAGCCAAAGTACAGGGGACACGCAGTATTTT.

The J gene is TRBJ2-7, the V gene TRBV30, with a possible D match to TRBD2 (6 bases). Trimming cost V 5 bases and J 6 bases, with 11 bases left between them. Germline V lookup: CDR1 GTSNPN, CDR2 SVGIG (reference sequence). This CDR3 contains 11 residues. This CDR3 is CAWGGYAEQYF. In nucleotides, the CDR3 is TGTGCCTGGGGAGGGTATGCCGAGCAGTACTTC.

The rearrangement joins TRBV11-2 to TRBJ1-5, with no clear D. V was clipped by 1 base and J by 9 bases, with 10 bases between them. Looked up from germline, CDR1 is SGHAT and CDR2 is FQNNGV. The CDR3 consists of 13 residues. This CDR3 is CASSLGGYGPQHF. CDR3 nucleotides: TGTGCCAGCAGCTTAGGGGGTTACGGGCCCCAGCATTTT.

This clonotype was observed a handful of times. The chain carries TRBV24-1 and TRBJ1-2; 9 bases align to TRBD1. Germline trimming cut 10 bases from V and 8 bases from J; bases unmatched to any gene: 10. The CDR3 loop spans 13 amino acids. CDR1 is KGHDR and CDR2 is SFDVKD in the germline V gene. The CDR3 protein is CATQPGTGTGYTF. DNA of the CDR3: TGTGCCACTCAACCCGGGACAGGGACGGGCTACACCTTC.

The chain combines TRBV7-8 with TRBJ2-2; 11 positions agree with TRBD2. The CDR3 contains 16 residues. The germline V gene has CDR1 SGHVS and CDR2 FQNEAQ. Trimming took 5 bases from V and 4 from J; bases not matched to a gene: 6. The CDR3 nucleotides are TGTGCCAGCAGCCCCACTAGCGGGAGTAGCACCGGGGAGCTGTTTTTT. This sequence encodes CASSPTSGSSTGELFF. The entire variable domain, with the rest obtained from reference TRBV7-8 and TRBJ2-2, is as follows: GAGVSQSPRYKVAKRGQDVALRCDPISGHVSLFWYQQALGQGPEFLTYFQNEAQLDKSGLPSDRFFAERPEGSVSTLKIQRTQQEDSAVYLCASSPTSGSSTGELFFGEGSRLTVL.

This clonotype has ten or more counts. This chain connects TRBV20-1 to TRBJ1-5, with D perhaps TRBD1 (6 bases). The CDR3 has 14 residues. Trimming left V 3 bases short and J 1 base short, with 10 bases between. The germline V gene has CDR1 DFQATT and CDR2 SNEGSKA (reference sequence). CDR3 sequence: CSARSGASNQPQHF. The CDR3 DNA reads as TGCAGTGCTAGGTCAGGGGCGAGCAATCAGCCCCAGCATTTT.

The chain uses TRBV27 and TRBJ1-6; D gene uncertain. Trimming removed 3 bases at V and 8 bases at J, with 14 bases between. The CDR3 is made up of 15 amino acids. Germline V CDR1 and CDR2: MNHEY, SMNVEV (reference sequence). The CDR3 sequence: CASSFKPGSDSPLHF. The CDR3 bases are TGTGCCAGCAGTTTTAAACCCGGGTCGGATTCACCCCTCCACTTT.

This clonotype was observed a handful of times. This chain uses TRBV7-9 with TRBJ2-6; no clear D. The V gene's germline CDR1 is SEHNR and CDR2 FQNEAQ (reference sequence). V lost 1 base and J lost 7, with 8 bases in between. The CDR3 sequence is 14 residues long. The CDR3 DNA follows: TGTGCCAGCAGCTTAGGGTACTCCGCCAACGTCCTGACTTTC. This gives the protein CASSLGYSANVLTF.

This clonotype was counted ten times or more. J is TRBJ1-1 and V is TRBV19, with 7 bases lining up with TRBD1. CDR1 is LNHDA, CDR2 SQIVND, per germline (reference sequence). The CDR3 extends over 16 amino acids. After removal of 1 base from V and 1 base from J, the junction contained 6 bases not matched to a gene. Here the CDR3 reads CASSIGRDRANTEAFF. Here the CDR3 DNA reads TGTGCCAGTAGTATAGGTCGTGACAGGGCGAACACTGAAGCTTTCTTT.

This clonotype was found a few times. The CDR3 protein is CASTFLWDGQGNTIYF. DNA of the CDR3: TGTGCCAGCACCTTTCTGTGGGACGGACAAGGAAACACCATATATTTT. The gene calls are TRBV27 and TRBJ1-3; the D gene is possibly TRBD1 (5 bases). The CDR3 runs 16 residues. Germline-derived CDR1 and CDR2 are MNHEY and SMNVEV (reference sequence). The V and J ends lost 7 bases and 4 bases respectively, with 20 bases between them.

Only a few counts were recorded for this clonotype. The CDR3 sequence is CASSLSPGSGTETQYF. The CDR3 DNA follows: TGTGCCAGCAGTTTATCCCCGGGTAGCGGGACGGAGACCCAGTACTTC. This chain uses TRBV28 with TRBJ2-5; 8 bases fit TRBD2. Germline V CDR1 and CDR2: MDHEN, SYDVKM. V shed 1 base and J 5 bases; nucleotides not matched to a gene: 9. This CDR3 spans 16 amino acids.

V gene TRBV25-1 combines with J gene TRBJ2-1; 8 nucleotides agree with TRBD2. The trim removed 1 base at V and 8 bases at J, leaving 10 bases unmatched. CDR1 and CDR2 (germline): MGHDK, SYGVNS. This CDR3 region has 16 residues. The CDR3 reads CASSESGTRGIYEQFF. The CDR3 DNA reads as TGTGCCAGCAGTGAATCGGGGACTAGGGGTATCTATGAGCAGTTCTTC.

The rearrangement links TRBV3-1 to TRBJ2-3; 7 bases are a match to TRBD2. The CDR3 consists of 16 residues. Germline CDR1 reads LGHDT; CDR2 reads YNNKEL (reference sequence). V lost 1 base to trimming and J lost 9 bases; unmatched junction nucleotides: 13. The CDR3 bases are TGTGCCAGCAGCCAAGGGCAGGGAGGGCCCGTCGGGACGCAGTATTTT. Protein sequence: CASSQGQGGPVGTQYF.

There are a few counts of this clonotype. V and J are TRBV4-3 and TRBJ1-2; D is ambiguous. V lost 2 bases and J lost 3, with 10 bases in between. Germline CDR1 LGHNA, CDR2 YSLEER. The CDR3 contains 14 residues. CDR3 DNA: TGCGCCAGCAGCCAAAAAGACGGATACTATGGCTACACCTTC. Protein sequence: CASSQKDGYYGYTF.

This chain links TRBV18 with TRBJ2-6; 10 bases agree with TRBD1. The CDR3 has 19 amino acids. V gave up 0 bases and J gave up 0 bases; unmatched junction bases: 5. CDR1 KGHSH and CDR2 LQKENI come from the germline V gene. The CDR3 nucleotides are TGTGCCAGCTCACCACCGGGACAGGGGCTATTCTCTGGGGCCAACGTCCTGACTTTC. Its translation is CASSPPGQGLFSGANVLTF.

This chain links TRBV28 with TRBJ2-3, with 8 bases identical to TRBD2. Trimming at V came to 7 bases and at J to 6 bases, leaving 12 bases not matched to a gene. Germline loops: CDR1 MDHEN, CDR2 SYDVKM. The CDR3 has 15 residues. The CDR3 DNA is TGTGCCAGCATCCAGGGCGGGGGGAAAACTGATACGCAGTATTTT. Translating gives CASIQGGGKTDTQYF.

At least ten counts were recorded for this clonotype. V and J are TRBV7-9 and TRBJ1-1; unclear D gene. Germline assignment: CDR1 SEHNR and CDR2 FQNEAQ (reference sequence). Trimming removed 3 bases from V and 4 bases from J, with 9 bases in between. The CDR3 is 13 amino acids. The CDR3 here is CASSLDKGTEAFF. The CDR3 DNA reads TGTGCCAGCAGCTTGGATAAAGGCACTGAAGCTTTCTTT.

This clonotype was seen a few times. V is TRBV6-2 or TRBV6-3 and J is TRBJ2-5; possible D gene TRBD1, 6 bases. Germline assignment: CDR1 MNHEY and CDR2 SVGEGT. The V gene lost 6 bases and the J gene lost 3 bases, with 11 bases spanning the gap. This CDR3 region has 13 residues. CDR3 in DNA: TGTGCCAGCAGCTACGGACAGAAAGAGACCCAGTACTTC. Its protein product is CASSYGQKETQYF.

The table lists this clonotype with a few counts. The gene calls are TRBV28 and TRBJ2-1, with 11 bases fitting TRBD2. Unmatched junction bases numbered 13, after V lost 2 bases and J lost 4 bases. The CDR3 has 19 residues. Looked up from germline, CDR1 is MDHEN and CDR2 is SYDVKM. Here the CDR3 reads CASSLVGRGLAGGYNEQFF. CDR3 nucleotides: TGTGCCAGCAGTTTAGTCGGGAGAGGTCTAGCGGGGGGATACAATGAGCAGTTCTTC.

The V and J genes are TRBV7-9 and TRBJ2-3; 7 bases are a match to TRBD1. Per germline, CDR1 SEHNR and CDR2 FQNEAQ (reference sequence). The J segment lost 4 bases and the V segment lost 3 bases, leaving 4 bases of the junction unmatched. The CDR3 extends over 14 amino acids. In DNA form, the CDR3 reads TGTGCCAGCAGCTTTGAGGGGGCCGCAGATACGCAGTATTTT. Amino acid sequence: CASSFEGAADTQYF.

The table lists this clonotype with a few counts. The rearrangement joins TRBV20-1 to TRBJ1-1; D ambiguous. Per germline, CDR1 DFQATT and CDR2 SNEGSKA (reference sequence). The CDR3 totals 10 residues. V was shortened by 1 base and J by 8 bases, with 5 bases between the two germline ends. CDR3 residues: CSARVSEAFF. In DNA form, the CDR3 reads TGCAGTGCTAGAGTGTCAGAAGCTTTCTTT.

The chain uses TRBV4-2 and TRBJ1-5; D gene ambiguous. The CDR3 covers 12 residues. CDR1 is LGHNA, CDR2 YNFKEQ, per germline. Trimming shortened V by 3 bases and J by 10 bases, and 10 bases separated the two germline ends. As DNA, the CDR3 is TGTGCCAGCAGCCATGGGGTGGGACCCCAGCATTTT. It yields the protein CASSHGVGPQHF.

This clonotype has more than one count but fewer than ten. The genes are TRBV29-1 and TRBJ2-3; TRBD2 matches 8 bases. The CDR3 totals 15 residues. Germline CDR1 reads SQVTM; CDR2 reads ANQGSEA. Unmatched junction bases numbered 12, after V lost 6 bases and J lost 4 bases. DNA for the CDR3: TGCAGCGTGAAGGGGGTAGCGGGGCTCTCAGATACGCAGTATTTT. This codes for CSVKGVAGLSDTQYF.

This chain connects TRBV6-1 to TRBJ1-5; no clear D. The germline gives CDR1 MNHNS, CDR2 SASEGT. Trimming removed 8 bases at V and 1 base at J, with 9 bases between. The CDR3 totals 13 residues. DNA of the CDR3: TGTGCCAGCGCGGAAGGGAGCAATCAGCCCCAGCATTTT. Its translation: CASAEGSNQPQHF.